The clone carrying this TCR beta chain was recorded at least ten times. It was RNA transcripts that yielded the amplified TCR beta CDR3 regions. The study used the HTBI primer set for a first-round RT-PCR of the TCR CDR3. One entry per CDR3 protein, called by TCRdb with MiXCR from the multiplex PCR reads. The data hold 300,000 to 450,000 distinct CDR3 sequences, with approximately 13% observed a single time. Hyperthyroidism patients were newly diagnosed, had disease duration under 2 months, and were aged 18 to 65 years. The germline V gene encodes CDR1 KGHDR and CDR2 SFDVKD. The V gene lost 3 bases and the J gene lost 2 bases, with 13 bases spanning the gap. The CDR3 contains 16 residues. This entry is derived from a study of T cells in Graves' hyperthyroidism and ophthalmopathy.

This sequence was found in a woman aged 55-69 years with Graves' hyperthyroidism. V gene TRBV24-1 combines with J gene TRBJ2-1; a weak D match, TRBD2 (6 bases). The sample comprised blood. DNA of the CDR3: TGTGCCACCAGTGATGTTTTAGCGGACACCTACAATGAGCAGTTCTTC. This translates into CATSDVLADTYNEQFF.